This T cell receptor beta chain derives from a study of T-cell reconstitution after alpha-beta-depleted transplantation in children. Points from the study as a whole: Certain patients had high TCRbeta diversity at day 60, and it came from recipient T cells and thymic progenitors that survived. A year post-transplant, T-cell counts and diversity derived mostly from newly produced T cells.

Preparing the TCRbeta library involved the use of unique molecular identifiers. TCRdb used MiXCR to reprocess the PCR reads, holding one entry per CDR3 protein. In the table there are about 830,000 distinct CDR3 sequences, 15% to 20% of which are singletons. CDR3 length: 15 residues. The V end lost 0 bases, the J end lost 7 bases, and 13 bases lay between the germline ends. The germline gives CDR1 SEHNR, CDR2 FQNEAQ (reference sequence). As regards this clonotype: Its target is not known.

The chain employs TRBV7-9 and TRBJ2-1; TRBD2 is a possible D gene (5 bases). The material was PBMCs, mostly from graft donor cells, obtained 360 days after TCRalphabeta/CD19-depleted stem cell transplant. The receptor's source is a male patient between 10 and 17 years old who had a stem cell transplant for acute lymphoblastic leukemia, so the T cells may come from the graft donor. CDR3 nucleotides: TGTGCCAGCAGCTTAGCATCTGGGAGTTTAAATGAGCAGTTCTTC. This codes for CASSLASGSLNEQFF.